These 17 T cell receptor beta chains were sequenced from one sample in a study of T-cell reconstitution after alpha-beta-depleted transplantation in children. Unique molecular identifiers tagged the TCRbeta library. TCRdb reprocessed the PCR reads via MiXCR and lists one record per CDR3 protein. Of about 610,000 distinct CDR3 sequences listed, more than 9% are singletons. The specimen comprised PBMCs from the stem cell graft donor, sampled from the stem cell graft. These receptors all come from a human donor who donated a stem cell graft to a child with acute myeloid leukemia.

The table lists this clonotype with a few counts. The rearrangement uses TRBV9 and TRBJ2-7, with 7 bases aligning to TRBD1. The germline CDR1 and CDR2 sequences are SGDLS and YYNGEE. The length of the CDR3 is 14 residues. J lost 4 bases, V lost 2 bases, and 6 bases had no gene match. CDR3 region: CASSVSTGNYEQYF. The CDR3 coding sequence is TGTGCCAGCAGCGTTTCGACAGGGAATTACGAGCAGTACTTC.

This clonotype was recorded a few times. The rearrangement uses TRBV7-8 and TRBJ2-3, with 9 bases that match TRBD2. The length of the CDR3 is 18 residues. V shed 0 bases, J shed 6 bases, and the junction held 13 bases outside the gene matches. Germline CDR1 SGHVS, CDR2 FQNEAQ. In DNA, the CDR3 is TGTGCCAGCAGCTTAGCCTGGATGCGGGAGGGCCTTGTGGATACGCAGTATTTT. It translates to CASSLAWMREGLVDTQYF.

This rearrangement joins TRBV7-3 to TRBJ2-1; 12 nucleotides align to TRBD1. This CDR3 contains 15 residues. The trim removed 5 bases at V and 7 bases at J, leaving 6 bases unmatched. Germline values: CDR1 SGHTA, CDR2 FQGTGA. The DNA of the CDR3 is TGTGCCAGCAGCGTCGGGACAGGGGGCGAGAATGAGCAGTTCTTC. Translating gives CASSVGTGGENEQFF. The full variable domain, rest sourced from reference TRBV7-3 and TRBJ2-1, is GAGVSQTPSNKVTEKGKYVELRCDPISGHTALYWYRQSLGQGPEFLIYFQGTGAADDSGLPNDRFFAVRPEGSVSTLKIQRTERGDSAVYLCASSVGTGGENEQFFGPGTRLTVL.

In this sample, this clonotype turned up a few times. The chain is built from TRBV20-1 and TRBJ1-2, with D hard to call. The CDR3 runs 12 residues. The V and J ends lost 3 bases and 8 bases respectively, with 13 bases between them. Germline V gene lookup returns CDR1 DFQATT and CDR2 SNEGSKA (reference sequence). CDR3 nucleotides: TGCAGTGCTAGCGGTATTGGTGAAGGCTACACCTTC. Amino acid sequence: CSASGIGEGYTF.

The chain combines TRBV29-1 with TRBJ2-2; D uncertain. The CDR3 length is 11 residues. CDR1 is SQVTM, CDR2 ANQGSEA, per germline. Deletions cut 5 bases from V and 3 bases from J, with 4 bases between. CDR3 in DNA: TGCAGCGTTCATTACACCGGGGAGCTGTTTTTT. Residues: CSVHYTGELFF.

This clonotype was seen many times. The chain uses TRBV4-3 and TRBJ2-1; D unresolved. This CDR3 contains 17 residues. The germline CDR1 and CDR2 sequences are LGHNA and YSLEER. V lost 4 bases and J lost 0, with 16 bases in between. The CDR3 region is CASSPGVPSASYNEQFF. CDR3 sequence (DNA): TGCGCCAGCAGCCCTGGAGTCCCGAGTGCCTCCTACAATGAGCAGTTCTTC.

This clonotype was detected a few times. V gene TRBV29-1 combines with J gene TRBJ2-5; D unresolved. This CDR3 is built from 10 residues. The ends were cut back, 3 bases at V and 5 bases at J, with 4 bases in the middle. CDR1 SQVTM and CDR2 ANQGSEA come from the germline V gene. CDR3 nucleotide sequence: TGCAGCGTTGAGTGGGAGACCCAGTACTTC. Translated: CSVEWETQYF. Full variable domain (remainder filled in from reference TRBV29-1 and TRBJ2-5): SAVISQKPSRDICQRGTSLTIQCQVDSQVTMMFWYRQQPGQSLTLIATANQGSEATYESGFVIDKFPISRPNLTFSTLTVSNMSPEDSSIYLCSVEWETQYFGPGTRLLVL.

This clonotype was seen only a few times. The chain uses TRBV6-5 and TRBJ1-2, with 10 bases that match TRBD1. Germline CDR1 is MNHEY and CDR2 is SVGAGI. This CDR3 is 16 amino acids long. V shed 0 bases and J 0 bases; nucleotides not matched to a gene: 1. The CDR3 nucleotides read TGTGCCAGCAGTTACTCGACAGGGGGCTCTAACTATGGCTACACCTTC. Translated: CASSYSTGGSNYGYTF.

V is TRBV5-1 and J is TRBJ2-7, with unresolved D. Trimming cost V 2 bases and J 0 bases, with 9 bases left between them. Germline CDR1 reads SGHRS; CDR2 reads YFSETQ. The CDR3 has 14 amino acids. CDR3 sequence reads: CASSLIPSSYEQYF. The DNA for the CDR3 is TGCGCCAGCAGCTTAATCCCGAGCTCCTACGAGCAGTACTTC. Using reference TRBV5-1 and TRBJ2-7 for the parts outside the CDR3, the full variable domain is KAGVTQTPRYLIKTRGQQVTLSCSPISGHRSVSWYQQTPGQGLQFLFEYFSETQRNKGNFPGRFSGRQFSNSRSEMNVSTLELGDSALYLCASSLIPSSYEQYFGPGTRLTVT.

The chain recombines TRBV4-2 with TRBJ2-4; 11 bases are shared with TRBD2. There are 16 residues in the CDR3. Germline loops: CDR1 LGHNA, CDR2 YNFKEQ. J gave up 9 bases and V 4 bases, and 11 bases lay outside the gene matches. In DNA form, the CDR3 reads TGTGCCAGCAGCCGGACTCCACTAGCGGGAGATGGCATTCAGTACTTC. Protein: CASSRTPLAGDGIQYF.

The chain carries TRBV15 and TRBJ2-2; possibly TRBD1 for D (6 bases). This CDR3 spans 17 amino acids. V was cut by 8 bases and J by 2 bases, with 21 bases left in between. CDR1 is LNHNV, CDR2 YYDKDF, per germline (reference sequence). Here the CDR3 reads CATVRVVGATNTGELFF. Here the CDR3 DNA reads TGTGCCACCGTTCGCGTTGTGGGGGCGACAAACACCGGGGAGCTGTTTTTT.

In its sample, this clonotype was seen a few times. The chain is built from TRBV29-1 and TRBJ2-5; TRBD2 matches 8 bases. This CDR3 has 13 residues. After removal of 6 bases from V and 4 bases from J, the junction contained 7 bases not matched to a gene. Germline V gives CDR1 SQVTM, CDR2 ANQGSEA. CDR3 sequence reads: CSVRSGIGETQYF. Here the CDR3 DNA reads TGCAGCGTCCGTAGCGGGATCGGAGAGACCCAGTACTTC.

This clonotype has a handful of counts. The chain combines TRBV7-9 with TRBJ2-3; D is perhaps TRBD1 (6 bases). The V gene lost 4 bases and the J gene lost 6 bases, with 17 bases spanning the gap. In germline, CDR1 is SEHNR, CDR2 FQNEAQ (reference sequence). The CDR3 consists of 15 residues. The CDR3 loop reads CASSYRTVDRDTQYF. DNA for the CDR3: TGTGCCAGCAGCTACCGGACAGTGGACCGGGATACGCAGTATTTT.

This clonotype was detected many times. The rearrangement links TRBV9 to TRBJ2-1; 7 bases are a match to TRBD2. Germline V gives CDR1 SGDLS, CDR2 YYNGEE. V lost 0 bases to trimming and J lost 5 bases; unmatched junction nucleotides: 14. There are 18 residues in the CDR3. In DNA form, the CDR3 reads TGTGCCAGCAGCGTAGGAGGGTATGGCGGGAGAAGCCACAATGAGCAGTTCTTC. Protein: CASSVGGYGGRSHNEQFF.

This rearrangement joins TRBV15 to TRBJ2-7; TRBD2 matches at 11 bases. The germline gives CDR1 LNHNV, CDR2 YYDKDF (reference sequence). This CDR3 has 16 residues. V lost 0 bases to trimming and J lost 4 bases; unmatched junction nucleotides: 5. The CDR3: CATSRDLGTSGYEQYF. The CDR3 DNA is TGTGCCACCAGCAGAGATCTAGGGACTAGCGGTTACGAGCAGTACTTC.

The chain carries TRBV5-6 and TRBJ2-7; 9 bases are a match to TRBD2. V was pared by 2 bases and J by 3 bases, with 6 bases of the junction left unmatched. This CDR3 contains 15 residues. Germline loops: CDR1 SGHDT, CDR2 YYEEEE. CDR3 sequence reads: CASSFTSGSLYEQYF. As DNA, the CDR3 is TGTGCCAGCAGCTTTACTAGCGGGTCCCTCTACGAGCAGTACTTC.

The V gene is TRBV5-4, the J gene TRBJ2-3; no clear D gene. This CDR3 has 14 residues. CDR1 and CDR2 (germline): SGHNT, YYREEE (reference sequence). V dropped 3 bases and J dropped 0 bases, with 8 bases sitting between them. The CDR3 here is CASSSDPSTDTQYF. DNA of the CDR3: TGTGCCAGCAGCTCGGACCCCAGCACAGATACGCAGTATTTT.